In its sample, the clone carrying this TCR beta chain was seen a few times. These data come from a study of blood T cell repertoires in COVID-19. About the study: The United States, Italy and Spain were the sources of the acute and convalescent COVID-19 samples.

This CDR3 comprises 15 residues. Germline CDR1 and CDR2: SEHNR and FQNEAQ (reference sequence). V was shortened by 1 base and J by 5 bases, with 14 bases between the two germline ends. In the original analysis: Amplification of reference gene primers was used by the study to estimate nucleated cell counts. Repertoires were generated with immunoSEQ multiplex PCR, while TCRdb's copy carries only in-frame clones and drops some. That table is the source of V, J and clone size, and D and trimming were worked out from the DNA. The sample consists of around 72,000 clones, 87% of them appearing once. The receptor's source is a man between 50 and 59 years old with active COVID-19. What was sequenced was peripheral blood. The rearrangement links TRBV7-9 to TRBJ1-2, with a possible D match to TRBD1 (5 bases). CDR3 protein: CASSLEFSGKYGYTF. The CDR3 region has the DNA TGTGCCAGCAGCTTAGAATTTTCAGGGAAATATGGCTACACCTTC.